This T cell receptor (beta chain) emerged from a study of blood T cell repertoires in COVID-19. Germline V gene lookup returns CDR1 MDHEN and CDR2 SYDVKM. CDR3 length equals 13 residues. Between the trimmed V and J ends, which lost 10 bases and 5 bases, there was a span of 12 bases. The assay was immunoSEQ multiplex PCR, and TCRdb's table has in-frame clones only and misses some. The repertoire consists of roughly 100,000 clones, with 80% to 90% occurring once and the leading ten covering less than 40%. Sequencing was carried out using peripheral blood. The sequence came from a woman of 80 years or more with acute or convalescent COVID-19. This chain connects TRBV28 to TRBJ1-6; D possibly corresponds to TRBD1 (6 bases). CDR3 loop: CAILTGNNSPLHF. The CDR3 DNA reads TGTGCCATCCTTACAGGGAATAATTCACCCCTCCACTTT. The whole variable domain, remainder taken from reference TRBV28 and TRBJ1-6, is DVKVTQSSRYLVKRTGEKVFLECVQDMDHENMFWYRQDPGLGLRLIYFSYDVKMKEKGDIPEGYSVSREKKERFSLILESASTNQTSMYLCAILTGNNSPLHFGNGTRLTVT.